This record concerns one T cell receptor (beta chain) sequence. This record belongs to a study of control samples from healthy donors and cancer patients. Germline loops: CDR1 MDHEN, CDR2 SYDVKM. The V gene lost 6 bases and the J gene lost 10 bases, with 19 bases spanning the gap. The CDR3 consists of 14 residues. Libraries were prepared by immunoSEQ multiplex PCR; TCRdb keeps only in-frame clonotypes and omits some of them. The data show approximately 87,000 clones, roughly nine tenths seen once. Sample: blood. The sequence came from a woman in her fifties or sixties in good health. The chain is built from TRBV28 and TRBJ2-1, with TRBD2 as a possible D gene (7 bases). The CDR3 protein is CASRKGGGPGEQFF. The CDR3 bases are TGTGCCAGCAGGAAGGGGGGAGGGCCGGGAGAGCAGTTCTTC.